The next 8 T cell receptor beta chains were all read from a single sample in a study of T cell responses to AZD1222 COVID-19 vaccine. Data came from immunoSEQ multiplex PCR; TCRdb stores just in-frame clones and leaves some out. The sample has 90,000 to 110,000 clones; 85% to 90% are singletons. The sequenced sample was peripheral blood, obtained 28 days after the second AZD1222 dose. These receptors were obtained from an adult who received the AZD1222 COVID-19 vaccine.

The sample holds one count of this clone. The rearrangement joins TRBV9 to TRBJ2-3; 13 bases map to TRBD2. The germline gives CDR1 SGDLS, CDR2 YYNGEE. V lost 2 bases and J lost 7; bases outside the gene matches: 10. The CDR3 extends over 17 amino acids. CDR3 residues: CASSVVPRTSGGNTQYF. For the CDR3, the DNA is TGTGCCAGCAGCGTGGTACCTCGGACTAGCGGGGGAAATACGCAGTATTTT. The entire variable domain, with the rest obtained from reference TRBV9 and TRBJ2-3, is as follows: DSGVTQTPKHLITATGQRVTLRCSPRSGDLSVYWYQQSLDQGLQFLIQYYNGEERAKGNILERFSAQQFPDLHSELNLSSLELGDSALYFCASSVVPRTSGGNTQYFGPGTRLTVL.

The chain combines TRBV27 with TRBJ1-1; maybe TRBD1 (6 bases). Trimming removed 6 bases from V and 4 bases from J, with 15 bases in between. Germline CDR1 reads MNHEY; CDR2 reads SMNVEV (reference sequence). The CDR3 covers 14 residues. CDR3 bases: TGTGCCAGCAGAGAATACAGGGCCGGCACTGAAGCTTTCTTT. Protein: CASREYRAGTEAFF.

The chain recombines TRBV28 with TRBJ1-5; tentative D call: TRBD1 (6 bases). There are 15 residues in the CDR3. Germline lookup yields CDR1 MDHEN and CDR2 SYDVKM. Trimming removed 6 bases from V and 0 bases from J, with 12 bases in between. This CDR3 reads CASRAQGISNQPQHF. In DNA form, the CDR3 reads TGTGCCAGCAGAGCACAGGGCATTAGCAATCAGCCCCAGCATTTT.

The chain combines TRBV6-5 with TRBJ2-1; 16 nucleotides agree with TRBD2. V lost 2 bases to trimming and J lost 13 bases; unmatched junction nucleotides: 5. This CDR3 is 15 amino acids long. The germline V gene encodes CDR1 MNHEY and CDR2 SVGAGI. CDR3: CASSYTGTSGRGQFF. The CDR3 DNA reads TGTGCCAGCAGTTACACCGGGACTAGCGGGAGGGGTCAGTTCTTC.

The V and J genes are TRBV12-3 or TRBV12-4 and TRBJ1-4; D is perhaps TRBD1 (5 bases). V was cut by 3 bases and J by 8 bases, with 10 bases left in between. The CDR3 length is 13 residues. CDR3 nucleotide sequence: TGTGCCAGCAGTTTTTCAGGGTACGAAAAACTGTTTTTT. Translating it yields CASSFSGYEKLFF.

The V call is TRBV28, the J call TRBJ2-1; 9 bases fit TRBD2. Germline V gives CDR1 MDHEN, CDR2 SYDVKM. This CDR3 is 16 amino acids long. The junction had 9 bases not matched to a gene; V was cut back by 7 bases and J by 2 bases. The CDR3 nucleotides are TGTGCCAGCACCACCAAGGCTAGCGGGACCTACAATGAGCAGTTCTTC. Protein sequence: CASTTKASGTYNEQFF.

Only a few counts were recorded for this clone. The rearrangement links TRBV5-4 to TRBJ1-5, with D unresolved. The CDR3 consists of 12 residues. The germline V and J ends were trimmed by 3 bases and 6 bases, with 7 bases remaining between them. Germline assignment: CDR1 SGHNT and CDR2 YYREEE (reference sequence). CDR3 sequence reads: CASSSPGQPQHF. The CDR3, as DNA: TGTGCCAGCAGCTCCCCGGGTCAGCCCCAGCATTTT.

The chain combines TRBV7-2 with TRBJ1-5; D ambiguous. Germline CDR1 is SGHTA and CDR2 is FQGNSA. With 5 bases removed from V and 3 bases from J, the gap between germline ends came to 5 bases. The CDR3 is 12 residues long. The CDR3: CASSPYNQPQHF. As DNA, the CDR3 is TGTGCCAGCAGCCCTTACAATCAGCCCCAGCATTTT.